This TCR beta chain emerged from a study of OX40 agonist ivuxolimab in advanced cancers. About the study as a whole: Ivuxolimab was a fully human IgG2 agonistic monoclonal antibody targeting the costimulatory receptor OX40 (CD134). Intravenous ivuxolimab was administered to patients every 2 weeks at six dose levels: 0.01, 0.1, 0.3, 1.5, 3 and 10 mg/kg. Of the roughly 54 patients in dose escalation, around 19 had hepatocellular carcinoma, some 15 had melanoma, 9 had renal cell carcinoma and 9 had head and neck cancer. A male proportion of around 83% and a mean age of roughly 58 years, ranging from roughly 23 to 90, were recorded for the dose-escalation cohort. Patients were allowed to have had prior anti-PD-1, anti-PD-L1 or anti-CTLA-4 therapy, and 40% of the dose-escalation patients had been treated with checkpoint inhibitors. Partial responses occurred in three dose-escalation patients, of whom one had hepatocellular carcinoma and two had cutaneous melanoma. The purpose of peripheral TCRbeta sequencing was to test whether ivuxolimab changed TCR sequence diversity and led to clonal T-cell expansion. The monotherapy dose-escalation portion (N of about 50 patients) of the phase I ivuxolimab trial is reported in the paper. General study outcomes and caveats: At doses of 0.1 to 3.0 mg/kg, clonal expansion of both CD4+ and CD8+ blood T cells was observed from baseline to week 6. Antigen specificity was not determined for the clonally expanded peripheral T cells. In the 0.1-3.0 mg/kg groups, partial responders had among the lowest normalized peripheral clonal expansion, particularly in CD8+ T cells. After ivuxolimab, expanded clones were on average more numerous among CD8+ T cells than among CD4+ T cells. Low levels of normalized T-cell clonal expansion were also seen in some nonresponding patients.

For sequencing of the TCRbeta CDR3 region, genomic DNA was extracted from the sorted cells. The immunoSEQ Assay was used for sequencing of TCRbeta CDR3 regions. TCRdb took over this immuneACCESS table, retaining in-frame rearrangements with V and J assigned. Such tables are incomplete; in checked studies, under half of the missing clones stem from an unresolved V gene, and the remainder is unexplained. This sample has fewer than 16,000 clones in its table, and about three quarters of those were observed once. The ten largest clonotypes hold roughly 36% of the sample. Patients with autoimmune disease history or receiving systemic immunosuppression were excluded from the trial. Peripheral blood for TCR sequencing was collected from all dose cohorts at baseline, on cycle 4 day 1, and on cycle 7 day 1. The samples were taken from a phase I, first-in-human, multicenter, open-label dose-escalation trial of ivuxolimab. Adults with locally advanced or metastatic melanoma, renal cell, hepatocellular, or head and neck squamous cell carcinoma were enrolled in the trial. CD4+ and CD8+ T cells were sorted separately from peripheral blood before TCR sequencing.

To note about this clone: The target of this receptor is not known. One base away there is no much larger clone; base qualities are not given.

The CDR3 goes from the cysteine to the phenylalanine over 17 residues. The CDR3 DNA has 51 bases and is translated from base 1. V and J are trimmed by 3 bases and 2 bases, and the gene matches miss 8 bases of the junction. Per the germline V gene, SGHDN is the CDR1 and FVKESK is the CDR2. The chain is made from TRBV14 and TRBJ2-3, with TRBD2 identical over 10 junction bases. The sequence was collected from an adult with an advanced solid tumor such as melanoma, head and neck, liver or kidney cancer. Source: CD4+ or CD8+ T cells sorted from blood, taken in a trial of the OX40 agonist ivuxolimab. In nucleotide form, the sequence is TGTGCCAGCAGCCAGGTCCCGGGACTAGCGTTCACAGATACGCAGTATTTT. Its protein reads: CASSQVPGLAFTDTQYF.